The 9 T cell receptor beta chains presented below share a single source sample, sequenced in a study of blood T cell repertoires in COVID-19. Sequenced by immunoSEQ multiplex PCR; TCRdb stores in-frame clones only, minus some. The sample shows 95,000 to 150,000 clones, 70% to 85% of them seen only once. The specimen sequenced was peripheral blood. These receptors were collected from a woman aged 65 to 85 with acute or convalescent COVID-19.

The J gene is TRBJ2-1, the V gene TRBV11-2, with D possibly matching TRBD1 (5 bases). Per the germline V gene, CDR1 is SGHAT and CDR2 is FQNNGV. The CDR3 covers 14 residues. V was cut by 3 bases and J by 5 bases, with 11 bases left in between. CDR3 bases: TGTGCCAGCAGCTTTTTTCAGGGCCACAATGAGCAGTTCTTC. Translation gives CASSFFQGHNEQFF.

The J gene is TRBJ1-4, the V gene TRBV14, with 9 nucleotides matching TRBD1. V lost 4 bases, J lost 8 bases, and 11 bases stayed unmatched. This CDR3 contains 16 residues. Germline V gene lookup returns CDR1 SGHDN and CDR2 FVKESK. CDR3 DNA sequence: TGTGCCAGCAGCCTCCCGGGGGACAGGGTATCGGAAAAACTGTTTTTT. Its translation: CASSLPGDRVSEKLFF.

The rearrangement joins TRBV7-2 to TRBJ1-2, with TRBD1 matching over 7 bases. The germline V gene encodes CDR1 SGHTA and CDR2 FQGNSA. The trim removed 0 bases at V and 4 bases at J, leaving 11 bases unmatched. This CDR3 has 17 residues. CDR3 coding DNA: TGTGCCAGCAGCTTAGCTGTGGTAGGGGGCGGAAGCTATGGCTACACCTTC. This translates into CASSLAVVGGGSYGYTF. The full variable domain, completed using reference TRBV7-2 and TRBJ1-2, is GAGVSQSPSNKVTEKGKDVELRCDPISGHTALYWYRQSLGQGLEFLIYFQGNSAPDKSGLPSDRFSAERTGGSVSTLTIQRTQQEDSAVYLCASSLAVVGGGSYGYTFGSGTRLTVV.

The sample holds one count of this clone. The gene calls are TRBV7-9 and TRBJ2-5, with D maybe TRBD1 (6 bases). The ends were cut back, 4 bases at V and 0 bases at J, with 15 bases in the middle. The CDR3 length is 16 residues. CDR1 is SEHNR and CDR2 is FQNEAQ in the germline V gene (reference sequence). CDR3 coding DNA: TGTGCCAGCAGCTCTTTTTTGGACAGAAACCAAGAGACCCAGTACTTC. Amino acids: CASSSFLDRNQETQYF.

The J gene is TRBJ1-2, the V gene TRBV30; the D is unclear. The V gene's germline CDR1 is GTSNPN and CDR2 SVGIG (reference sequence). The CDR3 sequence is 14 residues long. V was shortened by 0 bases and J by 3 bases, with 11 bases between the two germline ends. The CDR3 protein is CAWSVATVHYGYTF. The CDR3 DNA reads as TGTGCCTGGAGTGTAGCGACCGTTCACTATGGCTACACCTTC.

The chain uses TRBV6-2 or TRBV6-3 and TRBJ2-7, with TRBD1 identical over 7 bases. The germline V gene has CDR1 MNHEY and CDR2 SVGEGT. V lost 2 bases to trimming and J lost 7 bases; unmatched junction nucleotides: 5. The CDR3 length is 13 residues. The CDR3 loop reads CASSYTGEVEQYV. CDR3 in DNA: TGTGCCAGCAGTTACACAGGGGAAGTTGAGCAGTACGTC.

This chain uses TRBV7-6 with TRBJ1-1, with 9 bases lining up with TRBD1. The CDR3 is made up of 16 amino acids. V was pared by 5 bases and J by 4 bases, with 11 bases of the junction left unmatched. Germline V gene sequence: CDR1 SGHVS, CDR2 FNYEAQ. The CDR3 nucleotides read TGTGCCAGCAGCCGAACAGGGGGCTCGACCAGCACTGAAGCTTTCTTT. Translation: CASSRTGGSTSTEAFF.

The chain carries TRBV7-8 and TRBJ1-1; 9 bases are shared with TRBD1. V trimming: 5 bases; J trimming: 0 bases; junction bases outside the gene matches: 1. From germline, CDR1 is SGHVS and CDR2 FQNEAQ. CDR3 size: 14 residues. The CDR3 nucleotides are TGTGCCAGCAGCGGGGACAGGGTGAACACTGAAGCTTTCTTT. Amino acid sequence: CASSGDRVNTEAFF.

The CDR3 bases are TGTGCCAGCAGTTATGAGTATTGGGGACAGCTAAATCAGCCCCAGCATTTT. Its translation: CASSYEYWGQLNQPQHF. The rearrangement joins TRBV6-2 or TRBV6-3 to TRBJ1-5, with 7 bases identical to TRBD1. V trimming: 3 bases; J trimming: 4 bases; junction bases outside the gene matches: 12. CDR1 MNHEY and CDR2 SVGEGT come from the germline V gene. This CDR3 contains 17 residues.